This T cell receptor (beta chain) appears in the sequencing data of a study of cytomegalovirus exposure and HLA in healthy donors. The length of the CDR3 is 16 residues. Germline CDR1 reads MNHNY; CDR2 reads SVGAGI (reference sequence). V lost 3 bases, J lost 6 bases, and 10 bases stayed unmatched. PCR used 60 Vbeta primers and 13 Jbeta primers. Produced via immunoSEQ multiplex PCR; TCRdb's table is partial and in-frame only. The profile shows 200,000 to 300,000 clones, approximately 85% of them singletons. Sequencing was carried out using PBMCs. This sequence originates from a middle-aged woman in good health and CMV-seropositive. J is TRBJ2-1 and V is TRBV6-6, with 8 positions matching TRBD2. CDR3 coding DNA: TGTGCCAGCAGTTATTCTTCGGGACTAGAGCTCAATGAGCAGTTCTTC. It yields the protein CASSYSSGLELNEQFF.